Listed here are 18 T cell receptor beta chains from one sample, sequenced in a study of blood T cell repertoires in COVID-19. Repertoires were generated with immunoSEQ multiplex PCR, while TCRdb's copy carries only in-frame clones and drops some. The sample lists fewer than 250,000 clones, 84% occurring once. The sequenced sample consisted of peripheral blood. Receptors originate from a woman in her forties or fifties with active or convalescent COVID-19.

The V and J genes are TRBV7-3 and TRBJ1-2; D gene unclear. Germline CDR1 is SGHTA and CDR2 is FQGTGA. CDR3 length: 13 residues. Trimming shortened V by 5 bases and J by 8 bases, and 15 bases separated the two germline ends. The CDR3 sequence: CASSPQEGQGYTF. The CDR3 nucleotides are TGTGCCAGCAGCCCACAAGAGGGTCAGGGCTACACCTTC.

The chain recombines TRBV2 with TRBJ2-1, with 8 bases that match TRBD2. V was pared by 2 bases and J by 12 bases, with 15 bases of the junction left unmatched. CDR1 and CDR2 from the germline V gene are SNHLY and FYNNEI. The CDR3 has 16 amino acids. Written as DNA, the CDR3 is TGTGCCAGCAGTGAAAGAGGGGGACTAGGGCCTTATGGGCAGTTCTTC. Its protein product is CASSERGGLGPYGQFF.

The chain uses TRBV28 and TRBJ1-2; D is undetermined. Germline values: CDR1 MDHEN, CDR2 SYDVKM. This CDR3 is 13 amino acids long. Trimming stripped 1 base from V and 8 bases from J, with 11 bases between. The CDR3 DNA is TGTGCCAGCAGTTTATTGGCAGATCAGGGCTACACCTTC. Amino acids: CASSLLADQGYTF.

This clone has a single count. The rearrangement joins TRBV19 to TRBJ2-7, with a possible D match to TRBD2 (7 bases). This CDR3 comprises 15 residues. Looked up from germline, CDR1 is LNHDA and CDR2 is SQIVND (reference sequence). Trimming left V 1 base short and J 3 bases short, with 13 bases between. The CDR3 bases are TGTGCCAGTAGTATAGTTTACAGGGAGGGCTACGAGCAGTACTTC. It yields the protein CASSIVYREGYEQYF. The variable domain in full, with the rest retrieved from reference TRBV19 and TRBJ2-7, is DGGITQSPKYLFRKEGQNVTLSCEQNLNHDAMYWYRQDPGQGLRLIYYSQIVNDFQKGDIAEGYSVSREKKESFPLTVTSAQKNPTAFYLCASSIVYREGYEQYFGPGTRLTVT.

The J gene is TRBJ2-3, the V gene TRBV5-4; 7 bases align to TRBD1. Germline V lookup: CDR1 SGHNT, CDR2 YYREEE (reference sequence). The CDR3 contains 16 residues. V lost 0 bases and J lost 5; bases outside the gene matches: 9. CDR3 protein: CASSLVGTVSVDTQYF. Here the CDR3 DNA reads TGTGCCAGCAGCTTGGTGGGGACAGTATCAGTAGATACGCAGTATTTT.

The chain carries TRBV5-4 and TRBJ2-3, with 11 bases that match TRBD2. The CDR3 extends over 15 amino acids. V shed 4 bases, J shed 6 bases, and the junction held 7 bases outside the gene matches. CDR1 SGHNT and CDR2 YYREEE come from the germline V gene (reference sequence). The chain's CDR3 is CASSKLAGGWDTQYF. CDR3 DNA sequence: TGTGCCAGCAGCAAGCTAGCGGGGGGCTGGGATACGCAGTATTTT.

This chain uses TRBV10-3 with TRBJ1-3; perhaps TRBD1 as D (5 bases). Deletions cut 4 bases from V and 4 bases from J, with 11 bases between. The germline CDR1 and CDR2 sequences are ENHRY and SYGVKD. The CDR3 is made up of 14 amino acids. The CDR3 region has the DNA TGTGCCATCAGTGGGGGGGGAGCAGGAAACACCATATATTTT. Translating gives CAISGGGAGNTIYF.

In this sample, this clone turned up a few times. V and J are TRBV7-3 and TRBJ2-7, with a possible D match to TRBD2 (5 bases). V gave up 1 base and J gave up 0 bases, with 7 bases separating them. This CDR3 comprises 14 residues. The germline V gene encodes CDR1 SGHTA and CDR2 FQGTGA. CDR3 loop: CASSLRGLSYEQYF. The CDR3 nucleotides read TGTGCCAGCAGCTTAAGAGGGCTCTCCTACGAGCAGTACTTC.

The J gene is TRBJ1-5, the V gene TRBV19; 8 bases align to TRBD1. With V trimmed by 1 base and J by 0 bases, 5 bases remained unmatched. The germline gives CDR1 LNHDA, CDR2 SQIVND (reference sequence). This CDR3 is 17 amino acids long. The CDR3 bases are TGTGCCAGTAGTATAGGCAGGGGGCTCCATAGCAATCAGCCCCAGCATTTT. It is translated as CASSIGRGLHSNQPQHF.

J is TRBJ2-3 and V is TRBV19, with 9 bases identical to TRBD1. V was clipped by 8 bases and J by 1 base; unmatched bases: 7. The germline gives CDR1 LNHDA, CDR2 SQIVND (reference sequence). The CDR3 is made up of 15 amino acids. CDR3 amino acids: CASWEDRGRTDTQYF. Here the CDR3 DNA reads TGTGCCAGTTGGGAGGACAGGGGACGCACAGATACGCAGTATTTT.

The J gene is TRBJ2-5, the V gene TRBV28; perhaps TRBD2 as D (5 bases). Trimming removed 2 bases from V and 6 bases from J, with 7 bases in between. Looked up from germline, CDR1 is MDHEN and CDR2 is SYDVKM. This CDR3 has 12 residues. In nucleotides, the CDR3 is TGTGCCAGCAGTTTAACCGGGAAGACCCAGTACTTC. Protein sequence: CASSLTGKTQYF.

The genes are TRBV5-1 and TRBJ2-7; D possibly corresponds to TRBD1 (5 bases). V lost 0 bases to trimming and J lost 2 bases, with 9 bases between them. Germline V gene sequence: CDR1 SGHRS, CDR2 YFSETQ. CDR3 size: 14 residues. CDR3 DNA sequence: TGCGCCAGCAGCTTGGCCGTGGGGCCCTACGAGCAGTACGTC. Translating gives CASSLAVGPYEQYV.

The V call is TRBV10-3, the J call TRBJ2-6; maybe TRBD1 (5 bases). The V end lost 5 bases, the J end lost 0 bases, and 14 bases lay between the germline ends. Germline V CDR1 and CDR2: ENHRY, SYGVKD. The CDR3 is 17 residues long. CDR3 sequence: CAISQRPTVSGANVLTF. CDR3 nucleotide sequence: TGTGCCATCAGTCAAAGGCCGACAGTCTCTGGGGCCAACGTCCTGACTTTC.

Regarding this clone: This same CDR3 is encoded by further DNA sequences in the sample. V gene TRBV18 combines with J gene TRBJ1-1; D not certain. In germline, CDR1 is KGHSH, CDR2 LQKENI. Trimming removed 0 bases from V and 1 base from J, with 6 bases in between. The CDR3 length is 14 residues. In nucleotides, the CDR3 is TGTGCCAGCTCACCACCGCCGGGGAACACTGAAGCTTTCTTT. Amino acids: CASSPPPGNTEAFF.

DNA for the CDR3: TGTGCCATCAATACGGGGGAGGGGGCCGGGGAGCTGTTTTTT. Translating gives CAINTGEGAGELFF. The rearrangement joins TRBV10-3 to TRBJ2-2; D is possibly TRBD2 (7 bases). Trimming took off 7 bases at V and 6 bases at J, with 15 bases between the two ends. This CDR3 spans 14 amino acids. Germline lookup yields CDR1 ENHRY and CDR2 SYGVKD.

The chain links TRBV28 to TRBJ2-3; 9 bases agree with TRBD1. Germline values: CDR1 MDHEN, CDR2 SYDVKM. V gave up 8 bases and J gave up 5 bases; unmatched junction bases: 11. This CDR3 has 15 amino acids. The CDR3 here is CASRNTGGPGDTQYF. The CDR3 nucleotides read TGTGCCAGCCGAAACACAGGGGGCCCGGGAGATACGCAGTATTTT.

The V gene is TRBV25-1, the J gene TRBJ2-3; 7 bases match TRBD1. J was trimmed by 6 bases and V by 4 bases; bases with no gene match: 7. Germline V gene sequence: CDR1 MGHDK, CDR2 SYGVNS. CDR3 length: 14 amino acids. The CDR3 region has the DNA TGTGCCAGCAGTGCACAGGGGACGCTGGATACGCAGTATTTT. Translation gives CASSAQGTLDTQYF.

This chain joins TRBV6-5 and TRBJ1-2; maybe TRBD1 (5 bases). Trimming stripped 7 bases from V and 4 bases from J, with 16 bases between. CDR3 length: 14 amino acids. Germline V gives CDR1 MNHEY, CDR2 SVGAGI. In nucleotides, the CDR3 is TGTGCCAGCAACCAAGGACACCTGAGCTATGGCTACACCTTC. It yields the protein CASNQGHLSYGYTF.